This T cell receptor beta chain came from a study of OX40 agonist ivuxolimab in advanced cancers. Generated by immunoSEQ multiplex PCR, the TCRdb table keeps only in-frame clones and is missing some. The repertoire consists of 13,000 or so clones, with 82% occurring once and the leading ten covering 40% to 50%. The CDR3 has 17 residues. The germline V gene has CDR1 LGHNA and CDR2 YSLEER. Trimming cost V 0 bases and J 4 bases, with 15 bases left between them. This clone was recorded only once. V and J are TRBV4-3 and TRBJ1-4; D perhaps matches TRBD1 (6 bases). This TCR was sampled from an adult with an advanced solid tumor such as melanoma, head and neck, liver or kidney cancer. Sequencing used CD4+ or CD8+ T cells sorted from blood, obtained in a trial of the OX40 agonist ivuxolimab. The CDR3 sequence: CASSQDEQGEFNEKLFF. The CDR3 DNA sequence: TGCGCCAGCAGCCAAGACGAACAGGGCGAATTTAATGAAAAACTGTTTTTT.